The 26 T cell receptor beta chains listed next were all sequenced from one sample in a study of CD8 T cells in Susac syndrome. After extraction with the RNeasy kit, about 0.45 to 1 ug of the RNA was reverse transcribed using random hexamers. TCRdb called the immunoSEQ multiplex PCR reads again in MiXCR, with one record for every CDR3 protein. The sample consists of a few hundred thousand distinct CDR3 sequences, 75% to 85% of them appearing once. The sequenced material came from CD8+ T cells from PBMCs. These receptors were obtained from a human donor with multiple sclerosis.

The J gene is TRBJ1-4, the V gene TRBV7-9; D remains unclear. The CDR3 runs to 16 residues. V was cut by 4 bases and J by 0 bases, with 12 bases left in between. In germline, CDR1 is SEHNR, CDR2 FQNEAQ (reference sequence). The CDR3 loop is CASSSAGPATNEKLFF. For the CDR3, the DNA is TGTGCCAGCAGCTCGGCGGGCCCTGCAACTAATGAAAAACTGTTTTTT. The complete variable domain, with remaining parts taken from reference TRBV7-9 and TRBJ1-4, reads DTGVSQNPRHKITKRGQNVTFRCDPISEHNRLYWYRQTLGQGPEFLTYFQNEAQLEKSRLLSDRFSAERPKGSFSTLEIQRTEQGDSAMYLCASSSAGPATNEKLFFGSGTQLSVL.

This sequence joins TRBV19 and TRBJ1-2; maybe TRBD1 (6 bases). The V gene's germline CDR1 is LNHDA and CDR2 SQIVND (reference sequence). This CDR3 comprises 16 residues. Trimming took 3 bases from V and 1 from J, leaving 15 bases between them. The CDR3 DNA reads as TGTGCCAGTAGTATCCCGCCCGGGGACATTAACTATGGCTACACCTTC. Protein sequence: CASSIPPGDINYGYTF. Looking up the rest from reference TRBV19 and TRBJ1-2 gives the full variable domain: DGGITQSPKYLFRKEGQNVTLSCEQNLNHDAMYWYRQDPGQGLRLIYYSQIVNDFQKGDIAEGYSVSREKKESFPLTVTSAQKNPTAFYLCASSIPPGDINYGYTFGSGTRLTVV.

The chain employs TRBV2 and TRBJ1-1, with D maybe TRBD1 (5 bases). The V gene lost 5 bases and the J gene lost 2 bases, with 18 bases spanning the gap. This CDR3 spans 16 amino acids. CDR1 and CDR2 from the germline V gene are SNHLY and FYNNEI. DNA of the CDR3: TGTGCCAGCAGTATTTCTCCGACAGATACAAACACTGAAGCTTTCTTT. Translating it yields CASSISPTDTNTEAFF.

In DNA form, the CDR3 reads TGTGCCAGCAGCCATCGACAGGGGTCGACCGGGGAGCTGTTTTTT. This translates into CASSHRQGSTGELFF. V gene TRBV13 combines with J gene TRBJ2-2, with 8 nucleotides matching TRBD1. The V and J ends lost 5 bases and 5 bases, in that order; junction bases with no gene match: 7. There are 15 residues in the CDR3. Germline V lookup: CDR1 PRHDT, CDR2 FYEKMQ (reference sequence).

V is TRBV7-2 and J is TRBJ1-3; 8 bases are shared with TRBD1. This CDR3 is 16 amino acids long. Losses at the gene ends were 5 bases for V and 0 bases for J; bases not matched to a gene: 6. Germline CDR1 and CDR2: SGHTA and FQGNSA. The CDR3 region has the DNA TGTGCCAGCAGCACCTGGGACAGGAGCTCTGGAAACACCATATATTTT. Residues: CASSTWDRSSGNTIYF.

This clonotype was picked up a small number of times. The chain employs TRBV4-3 and TRBJ2-1; maybe TRBD2 (6 bases). Deletions cut 1 base from V and 1 base from J, with 11 bases between. Germline lookup yields CDR1 LGHNA and CDR2 YSLEER. The CDR3 is 16 amino acids. CDR3 sequence (DNA): TGCGCCAGCAGCCAAGGGGTAGCGGATTCCTACAATGAGCAGTTCTTC. This gives the protein CASSQGVADSYNEQFF.

This chain connects TRBV6-5 to TRBJ2-1; no clear D. Germline-derived CDR1 and CDR2 are MNHEY and SVGAGI. V lost 6 bases and J 12 bases, leaving 12 bases between the germline ends. CDR3 size: 11 residues. CDR3 sequence: CASRFYDRQFF. The CDR3 DNA sequence: TGTGCCAGCAGGTTTTATGATCGGCAGTTCTTC.

The rearrangement links TRBV19 to TRBJ1-5; no firm D call. Trimming took off 5 bases at V and 0 bases at J, with 8 bases between the two ends. The CDR3 extends over 14 amino acids. Germline CDR1 LNHDA, CDR2 SQIVND (reference sequence). CDR3 nucleotide sequence: TGTGCCAGTAGTGTCGACAATAGCAATCAGCCCCAGCATTTT. Translated: CASSVDNSNQPQHF.

This clonotype was picked up a small number of times. The rearrangement uses TRBV6-2 or TRBV6-3 and TRBJ2-7, with 7 bases identical to TRBD2. Losses at the gene ends were 2 bases for V and 3 bases for J; bases not matched to a gene: 4. The CDR3 loop spans 14 amino acids. Germline CDR1 reads MNHEY; CDR2 reads SVGEGT. The chain's CDR3 is CASSYRGDYYEQYF. In DNA form, the CDR3 reads TGTGCCAGCAGTTACAGAGGGGACTACTACGAGCAGTACTTC.

This clonotype was counted only a few times. The V gene is TRBV6-2 or TRBV6-3, the J gene TRBJ1-5; D unclear. Trimming took off 3 bases at V and 2 bases at J, with 5 bases between the two ends. This CDR3 comprises 13 residues. Germline V gives CDR1 MNHEY, CDR2 SVGEGT. The chain's CDR3 is CASSYWGNQPQHF. DNA for the CDR3: TGTGCCAGCAGTTATTGGGGCAATCAGCCCCAGCATTTT.

The chain combines TRBV14 with TRBJ1-3; D ambiguous. This CDR3 region has 15 residues. Trimming took 2 bases from V and 4 from J, leaving 12 bases between them. CDR1 SGHDN and CDR2 FVKESK come from the germline V gene. CDR3 in DNA: TGTGCCAGCAGCCAACGTCCGACCCCCGGAAACACCATATATTTT. It yields the protein CASSQRPTPGNTIYF.

The chain links TRBV7-6 to TRBJ1-3; D call uncertain. Trimming stripped 11 bases from V and 4 bases from J, with 15 bases between. The CDR3 extends over 13 amino acids. Germline V lookup: CDR1 SGHVS, CDR2 FNYEAQ. The CDR3 sequence is CASTGDGGNTIYF. CDR3 sequence (DNA): TGTGCCTCTACTGGCGATGGAGGAAACACCATATATTTT.

This clonotype was detected only once. V and J are TRBV6-2 or TRBV6-3 and TRBJ2-7; TRBD2 aligns across 9 bases. Germline loops: CDR1 MNHEY, CDR2 SVGEGT. CDR3 length equals 13 residues. The junction had 3 bases not matched to a gene; V was cut back by 4 bases and J by 5 bases. The CDR3 region has the DNA TGTGCCAGCAGTTTCGGGACTAGCAACGAGCAGTACTTC. It yields the protein CASSFGTSNEQYF.

This clonotype occurred a few times. The rearrangement uses TRBV28 and TRBJ2-7, with D perhaps TRBD1 or TRBD2 (5 bases each). CDR1 MDHEN and CDR2 SYDVKM come from the germline V gene. Trimming took off 6 bases at V and 0 bases at J, with 12 bases between the two ends. The CDR3 runs 14 residues. CDR3 amino acids: CASSLGPYSYEQYF. The CDR3 DNA follows: TGTGCCAGCAGCCTGGGACCGTACTCCTACGAGCAGTACTTC. Full variable domain (rest looked up from reference TRBV28 and TRBJ2-7): DVKVTQSSRYLVKRTGEKVFLECVQDMDHENMFWYRQDPGLGLRLIYFSYDVKMKEKGDIPEGYSVSREKKERFSLILESASTNQTSMYLCASSLGPYSYEQYFGPGTRLTVT.

As DNA, the CDR3 is TGTGCCAGCAGCCCAAAGATGCGTATCCAAGAGACCCAGTACTTC. It encodes CASSPKMRIQETQYF. This sequence joins TRBV3-1 and TRBJ2-5; no clear D. V shed 4 bases and J shed 1 base, with 13 bases lying between them. Germline lookup yields CDR1 LGHDT and CDR2 YNNKEL (reference sequence). The CDR3 loop spans 15 amino acids.

The V gene is TRBV27, the J gene TRBJ2-1, with TRBD2 matching over 7 bases. The CDR3 loop spans 12 amino acids. Unmatched junction bases numbered 3, after V lost 6 bases and J lost 7 bases. Germline values: CDR1 MNHEY, CDR2 SMNVEV (reference sequence). The CDR3 DNA reads as TGTGCCAGCAGCCCAGCGGGGAATGAGCAGTTCTTC. Encoded protein: CASSPAGNEQFF.

The V call is TRBV5-6, the J call TRBJ2-7; a weak D match, TRBD1 (5 bases). The CDR3 has 12 amino acids. The germline V gene encodes CDR1 SGHDT and CDR2 YYEEEE. V lost 0 bases and J lost 4, with 5 bases in between. The CDR3 is CASSLGQYEQYF. CDR3 nucleotides: TGTGCCAGCAGCTTGGGACAGTACGAGCAGTACTTC.

The CDR3 loop reads CASNEPGLADNEQFF. The CDR3 coding sequence is TGTGCCAGCAACGAACCCGGACTAGCGGACAATGAGCAGTTCTTC. The chain is built from TRBV27 and TRBJ2-1; 10 bases match TRBD2. CDR1 and CDR2 (germline): MNHEY, SMNVEV (reference sequence). The CDR3 is made up of 15 amino acids. V shed 7 bases and J 5 bases; nucleotides not matched to a gene: 8.

This clonotype was picked up a small number of times. CDR3 region: CASSLGEGNQPQHF. Written as DNA, the CDR3 is TGTGCCAGCAGCTTAGGGGAGGGCAATCAGCCCCAGCATTTT. V and J are TRBV13 and TRBJ1-5; D call uncertain. Germline CDR1 reads PRHDT; CDR2 reads FYEKMQ (reference sequence). The CDR3 totals 14 residues. Trimming left V 0 bases short and J 2 bases short, with 5 bases between. Variable domain in full (rest from reference TRBV13 and TRBJ1-5): AAGVIQSPRHLIKEKRETATLKCYPIPRHDTVYWYQQGPGQDPQFLISFYEKMQSDKGSIPDRFSAQQFSDYHSELNMSSLELGDSALYFCASSLGEGNQPQHFGDGTRLSIL.

Comments on this clonotype: A read error may produce the germline difference seen at one junction end. J is TRBJ2-2 and V is TRBV4-3; 8 nucleotides agree with TRBD2. The CDR3 runs 16 residues. CDR1 is LGHNA, CDR2 YSLEER, per germline. The CDR3 nucleotides read TGCGCCAGCAGCGAAGAACCGGGAGGGCCAATCGGGGAGCTGTTTTTT. As protein: CASSEEPGGPIGELFF.

This clonotype was seen more than once but under ten times. The chain links TRBV7-2 to TRBJ1-1; 7 nucleotides align to TRBD1. The J segment lost 3 bases and the V segment lost 2 bases, leaving 12 bases of the junction unmatched. The germline V gene has CDR1 SGHTA and CDR2 FQGNSA. The CDR3 is 17 residues long. The chain's CDR3 is CASSLHTSPGGDTEAFF. DNA for the CDR3: TGTGCCAGCAGCTTACACACCTCTCCAGGGGGGGACACTGAAGCTTTCTTT.

The J gene is TRBJ1-5, the V gene TRBV19; 11 nucleotides agree with TRBD1. Trimming removed 3 bases from V and 7 bases from J; junction bases left unmatched: 8. Germline loops: CDR1 LNHDA, CDR2 SQIVND (reference sequence). This CDR3 has 16 amino acids. CDR3 amino acids: CASSIAGTGGWQPQHF. The DNA of the CDR3 is TGTGCCAGTAGTATCGCGGGGACAGGGGGATGGCAGCCCCAGCATTTT. Combining the CDR3 with reference TRBV19 and TRBJ1-5 gives the whole variable domain DGGITQSPKYLFRKEGQNVTLSCEQNLNHDAMYWYRQDPGQGLRLIYYSQIVNDFQKGDIAEGYSVSREKKESFPLTVTSAQKNPTAFYLCASSIAGTGGWQPQHFGDGTRLSIL.

The rearrangement joins TRBV6-5 to TRBJ2-6; no definite D call. The germline CDR1 and CDR2 sequences are MNHEY and SVGAGI. The V and J ends lost 1 base and 4 bases respectively, with 8 bases between them. The CDR3 is made up of 15 amino acids. CDR3 region: CASSYWASGANVLTF. The CDR3 DNA sequence: TGTGCCAGCAGTTACTGGGCTTCGGGGGCCAACGTCCTGACTTTC.

This clonotype was seen more than once but under ten times. The CDR3 bases are TGTGCCAGCAGTTACCAAACCACAGATACGCAGTATTTT. This encodes CASSYQTTDTQYF. This chain connects TRBV6-5 to TRBJ2-3, with unresolved D. The CDR3 has 13 residues. Germline assignment: CDR1 MNHEY and CDR2 SVGAGI. The ends were cut back, 2 bases at V and 2 bases at J, with 5 bases in the middle.

The V and J genes are TRBV4-3 and TRBJ2-7; possible D gene TRBD2, 6 bases. CDR1 is LGHNA, CDR2 YSLEER, per germline. Trimming took 0 bases from V and 0 from J, leaving 12 bases between them. This CDR3 is 16 amino acids long. This chain's CDR3 is CASSQEGDLFSYEQYF. In DNA form, the CDR3 reads TGCGCCAGCAGCCAAGAGGGGGACTTATTCTCCTACGAGCAGTACTTC.

The J gene is TRBJ1-2, the V gene TRBV7-9; D call uncertain. This CDR3 is 14 amino acids long. Trimming pared 5 bases from V and 6 bases from J, leaving 16 bases between. Per germline, CDR1 SEHNR and CDR2 FQNEAQ (reference sequence). CDR3 DNA: TGTGCCAGCAGCCCTTCGAGGTCCTCCGATGGCTACACCTTC. Translated: CASSPSRSSDGYTF.